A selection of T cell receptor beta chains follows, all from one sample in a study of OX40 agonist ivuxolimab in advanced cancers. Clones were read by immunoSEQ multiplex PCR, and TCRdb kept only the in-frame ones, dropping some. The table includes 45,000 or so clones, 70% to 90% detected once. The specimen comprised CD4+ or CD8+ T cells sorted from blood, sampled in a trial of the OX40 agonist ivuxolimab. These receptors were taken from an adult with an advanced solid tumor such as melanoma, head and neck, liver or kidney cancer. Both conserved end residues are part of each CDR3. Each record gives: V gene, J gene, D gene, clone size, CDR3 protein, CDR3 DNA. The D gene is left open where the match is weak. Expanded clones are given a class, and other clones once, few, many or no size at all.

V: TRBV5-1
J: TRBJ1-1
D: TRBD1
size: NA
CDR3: CASSEYRGPNTEAFF
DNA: TGCGCCAGCAGCGAATACAGGGGACCGAACACTGAAGCTTTCTTT

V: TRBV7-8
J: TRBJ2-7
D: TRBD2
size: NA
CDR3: CASERAGFPEQYF
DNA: TGTGCCAGCGAACGAGCGGGATTCCCCGAGCAGTACTTC

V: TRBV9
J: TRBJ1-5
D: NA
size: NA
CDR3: CASSEGRLNQPQHF
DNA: TGTGCCAGCAGCGAAGGACGGTTAAATCAGCCCCAGCATTTT

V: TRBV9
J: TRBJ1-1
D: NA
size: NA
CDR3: CASSAGTRATEAFF
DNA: TGTGCCAGCAGCGCCGGGACAAGGGCGACTGAAGCTTTCTTT

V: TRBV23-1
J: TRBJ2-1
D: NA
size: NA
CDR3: CASSRGSSSYNEQFF
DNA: TGCGCCAGCAGTCGAGGCTCGAGCTCCTACAATGAGCAGTTCTTC

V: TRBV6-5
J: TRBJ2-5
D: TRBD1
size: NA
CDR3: CASGFDRAIQYF
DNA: TGTGCCAGTGGGTTTGACAGGGCGATCCAGTACTTC

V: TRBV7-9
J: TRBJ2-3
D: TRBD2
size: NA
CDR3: CASSPKAGPSTDTQYF
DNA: TGTGCCAGCAGCCCTAAAGCGGGACCTAGCACAGATACGCAGTATTTT

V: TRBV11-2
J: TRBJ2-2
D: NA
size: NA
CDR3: CASSLDLGTGELFF
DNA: TGTGCCAGCAGCTTAGATCTGGGGACCGGGGAGCTGTTTTTT

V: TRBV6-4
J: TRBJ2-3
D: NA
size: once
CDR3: CASSDSGDTSTDTQYF
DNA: TGTGCCAGCAGTGACTCAGGAGACACTAGCACAGATACGCAGTATTTT

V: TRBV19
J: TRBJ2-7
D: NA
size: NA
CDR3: CASSILSGFSYEQYF
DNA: TGTGCCAGTAGTATTCTCTCGGGTTTTTCCTACGAGCAGTACTTC

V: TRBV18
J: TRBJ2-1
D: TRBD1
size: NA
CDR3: CASSPPDREDEQFF
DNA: TGTGCCAGCTCACCACCGGACAGGGAGGATGAGCAGTTCTTC

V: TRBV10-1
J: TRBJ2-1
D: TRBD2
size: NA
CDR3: CASSELGTSRNEQFF
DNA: TGCGCCAGCAGTGAACTCGGGACTAGCAGGAATGAGCAGTTCTTC

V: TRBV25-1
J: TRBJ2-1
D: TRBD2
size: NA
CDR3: CASSGILAKSYNEQFF
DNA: TGTGCCAGCAGTGGAATACTAGCGAAGTCCTACAATGAGCAGTTCTTC

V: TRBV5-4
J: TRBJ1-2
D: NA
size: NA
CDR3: CASSLGLLSYGYTF
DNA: TGTGCCAGCAGCTTGGGACTTCTATCCTATGGCTACACCTTC

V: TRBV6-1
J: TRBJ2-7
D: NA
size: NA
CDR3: CASSGTYSYEQYF
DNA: TGTGCCAGCAGCGGGACATATTCCTACGAGCAGTACTTC

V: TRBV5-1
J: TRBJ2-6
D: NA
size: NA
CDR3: CASSLRVPPSSGANVLTF
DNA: TGCGCCAGCAGCTTGCGCGTACCTCCAAGCTCTGGGGCCAACGTCCTGACTTTC

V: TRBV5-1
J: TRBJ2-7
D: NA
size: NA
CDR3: CASSFGGSYEQYF
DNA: TGCGCCAGCAGCTTTGGGGGCTCCTACGAGCAGTACTTC

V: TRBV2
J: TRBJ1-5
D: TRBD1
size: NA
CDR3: CASRGTGGGQPQHF
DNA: TGTGCCAGCAGGGGGACAGGGGGCGGACAGCCCCAGCATTTT

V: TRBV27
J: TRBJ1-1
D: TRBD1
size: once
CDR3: CASTTNRGSSAFF
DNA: TGTGCCAGCACCACCAACAGGGGATCCTCAGCTTTCTTT

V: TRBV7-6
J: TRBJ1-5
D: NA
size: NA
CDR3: CASSLRLGEDQPQHF
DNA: TGTGCCAGCAGCTTACGGTTAGGGGAGGACCAGCCCCAGCATTTT

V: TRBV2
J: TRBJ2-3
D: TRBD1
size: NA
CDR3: CASRGGTGRTDTQYF
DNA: TGTGCCAGCAGGGGAGGGACAGGGCGCACAGATACGCAGTATTTT